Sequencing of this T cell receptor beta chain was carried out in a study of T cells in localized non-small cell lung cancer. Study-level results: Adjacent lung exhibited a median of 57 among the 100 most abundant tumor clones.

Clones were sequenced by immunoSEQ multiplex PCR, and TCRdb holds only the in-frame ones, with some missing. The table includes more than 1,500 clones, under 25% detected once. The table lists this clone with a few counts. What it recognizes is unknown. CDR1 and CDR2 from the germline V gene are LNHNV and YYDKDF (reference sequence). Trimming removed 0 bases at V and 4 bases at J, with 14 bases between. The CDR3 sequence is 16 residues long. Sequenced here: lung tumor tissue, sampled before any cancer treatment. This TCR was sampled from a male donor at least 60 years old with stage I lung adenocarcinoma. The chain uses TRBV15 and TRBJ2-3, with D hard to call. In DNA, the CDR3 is TGTGCCACCAGCAGAGAACGTGGCCGATCGGCAGATACGCAGTATTTT. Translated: CATSRERGRSADTQYF.